This record looks at one T cell receptor (beta chain) sequence and its context. Cohort placement rested on clinical history that participants reported themselves. The CDR3 has 16 residues. Germline V gene lookup returns CDR1 MGHRA and CDR2 YSYEKL. V was clipped by 0 bases and J by 0 bases, with 9 bases between them. The sample belongs to a study of blood T cell repertoires in COVID-19. Data came from immunoSEQ multiplex PCR; TCRdb stores just in-frame clones and leaves some out. Here the sample spans a few hundred thousand clones, about 86% being singletons. This clonotype originated in a woman aged 35 to 49 with acute COVID-19. This chain connects TRBV4-1 to TRBJ2-1; D perhaps matches TRBD1 (6 bases). The specimen was PBMCs or T cells enriched from blood (not recorded which). The CDR3 DNA follows: TGCGCCAGCAGCCAAGATAGGGGGAGCTCCTACAATGAGCAGTTCTTC. This gives the protein CASSQDRGSSYNEQFF.